This T cell receptor beta chain was profiled in a study of cytomegalovirus exposure and HLA in healthy donors. Study-level points and caveats: Clusters of TCRs from the first cohort tended to co-occur in the roughly 120 validation repertoires (as a later analysis found). Cytomegalovirus status was reportedly diagnosed by the classifier with high sensitivity and specificity. The study flagged 150 to 200 TCR beta chains as cytomegalovirus-associated.

The CDR3 consists of 15 residues. V trimming: 4 bases; J trimming: 7 bases; junction bases outside the gene matches: 8. From germline, CDR1 is MGHRA and CDR2 YSYEKL. The repertoire was sequenced with immunoSEQ multiplex PCR; TCRdb's copy has only in-frame clones and lacks some. The repertoire has 150,000 to 200,000 clones, 85% of them found once; the top ten carry approximately 15%. Points on this clone: Its antigen is not known.

The rearrangement links TRBV4-1 to TRBJ2-7; 12 nucleotides agree with TRBD2. This clonotype was obtained from a man aged 18 to 29 in good health and CMV-seropositive. The sample comprised PBMCs. CDR3 protein: CASSRGLAGTREQYF. The CDR3 DNA follows: TGCGCCAGCAGCCGCGGACTAGCGGGGACTCGTGAGCAGTACTTC.